This record covers a single T cell receptor (beta chain). Its antigen remains unknown. Trimming pared 1 base from V and 2 bases from J, leaving 11 bases between. The length of the CDR3 is 15 residues. Germline V gives CDR1 SGHRS, CDR2 YFSETQ. The data derive from a study of T-cell memory formation after mild COVID-19. 5'RACE primed from the constant segment yielded TCR alpha and TCR beta cDNA libraries bearing sample barcodes and UMIs. MiXCR was run by TCRdb on the 5' RACE reads, yielding one entry per CDR3 protein. The repertoire has approximately 350,000 distinct CDR3 sequences, 13% to 15% of them found once; the top ten carry about 22%. Study results and limitations: Mainly CM and EM harbored the contracting CD4+ clones; mainly EMRA harbored the CD8+ ones. The study detected some responding clones in pre-infection memory, suggesting cross-reactive memory joined. Later expanders leaned CD4+, whereas day 15 to 85 contracting clones were balanced CD4/CD8.

The V call is TRBV5-1, the J call TRBJ2-3; D possibly uses TRBD1 or TRBD2 (5 bases each). The sequencing sample was made of PBMCs or a T cell subset sorted from them (not recorded which). The source is a man aged 18 to 35 who had mild COVID-19 (a few samples of this study predate the infection). Cell type and time point are not known. The CDR3 DNA reads TGCGCCAGCAGCTTGCGAGGGGCCCCCACAGATACGCAGTATTTT. Translating it yields CASSLRGAPTDTQYF.